The rows below give T cell receptor beta chains drawn from one sample of a study of shared clonotypes between healthy human individuals. Measured with immunoSEQ multiplex PCR; TCRdb has only the in-frame clones, and not every one. The repertoire has roughly 1,600,000 clones, approximately 98.5% of them found once; the top ten carry about 0.4%. The sequencing input was naive CD4+ T cells sorted from blood. The receptors stem from a man aged 30 to 39 in good health. Both conserved end residues are part of each CDR3. D genes are given only for firm matches. Expanded clones get a size class; other rows say once, few or many, or leave the size out.

few	TRBV9	-	TRBJ2-3	TGTGCCAGCAGCGTCAGCACAGATACGCAGTATTTT	CASSVSTDTQYF
once	TRBV5-4	-	TRBJ2-7	TGTGCCAGCAGCCCCGGTCTCAAACCTGGCGAGCAGTACTTC	CASSPGLKPGEQYF
-	TRBV5-4	TRBD2	TRBJ2-2	TGTGCCAGCAGCCCAAGCCGGACTAGTCGCAACAACGGGGAGCTGTTTTTT	CASSPSRTSRNNGELFF
once	TRBV5-1	TRBD2	TRBJ2-1	TGCGCCAGCAGCCTTGGACTAGCGGGAGTCTATGAGCAGTTCTTC	CASSLGLAGVYEQFF
-	TRBV27	-	TRBJ2-6	TGTGCCAGCAGTTTAAGACAGGACTCTGGGGCCAACGTCCTGACTTTC	CASSLRQDSGANVLTF
-	TRBV18	TRBD1	TRBJ2-1	TGTGCCAGCTCACAAGGGACAGGGATTTACAATGAGCAGTTCTTC	CASSQGTGIYNEQFF
-	TRBV5-1	-	TRBJ2-5	TGCGCCAGCAGCTTGCAGGGCCTCGAGACCCAGTACTTC	CASSLQGLETQYF
-	TRBV29-1	TRBD1	TRBJ1-4	TGCAGCGTTGAACGACAGGGCGGGGAAAAACTGTTTTTT	CSVERQGGEKLFF
-	TRBV29-1	-	TRBJ1-1	TGCAGCGTCGTCGGTCGGATGGGGACTGAAGCTTTCTTT	CSVVGRMGTEAFF
-	TRBV5-1	-	TRBJ2-5	TGCGCCAGCAGCTTGGGTGGCAGGGAAGAGACCCAGTACTTC	CASSLGGREETQYF
-	TRBV27	-	TRBJ1-3	TGTGCCAGCAGTTTCGGGGGTTCTGGAAACACCATATATTTT	CASSFGGSGNTIYF
-	TRBV4-3	TRBD1	TRBJ1-2	TGCGCCAGCAGCCAGCACAGGGGGCGGAACTATGGCTACACCTTC	CASSQHRGRNYGYTF
-	TRBV4-1	TRBD2	TRBJ2-1	TGCGCCAGCAGCCAAGGACTAGCGGGGACTTACAATGAGCAGTTCTTC	CASSQGLAGTYNEQFF
-	TRBV28	TRBD2	TRBJ2-7	TGTGCCAGCCACGATAGCGGGAGGCCAAGCTCCTACGAGCAGTACTTC	CASHDSGRPSSYEQYF
-	TRBV20-1	-	TRBJ1-2	TGCAGTGCTCACGGAGGAATGGGTTACACCTTC	CSAHGGMGYTF
-	TRBV28	-	TRBJ2-7	TGTGCCAGCAGTTCAGGCCAGATCTACGAGCAGTACTTC	CASSSGQIYEQYF
-	TRBV6-6	TRBD1	TRBJ2-7	TGTGCCAGCAGTTACGAAGAAGGACAGGGAGGATACGAGCAGTACTTC	CASSYEEGQGGYEQYF
-	TRBV5-8	-	TRBJ2-5	TGTGCCAGCAGCTTAAACCAAGAGACCCAGTACTTC	CASSLNQETQYF